The 15 T cell receptor beta chains presented below share a single source sample, sequenced in a study of T cells in Graves' hyperthyroidism and ophthalmopathy (dated by TCRdb to about 2019). Libraries were constructed by multiplex PCR. For sequencing, an Illumina HiSeq 2000 was employed. The TCR beta CDR3 regions were amplified from the RNA transcripts. The TCR CDR3 was subjected to a first round of RT-PCR using the HTBI primer set and the Qiagen OneStep RT-PCR kit. TCRdb trimmed the raw reads at Q25, called clones with MiXCR and kept productive beta chains. Identical CDR3 proteins give one entry, which carries the most common genes and DNA. Within this sample are fewer than 200,000 distinct CDR3 sequences, with 17% of them counted one time only. The ten top clones hold about 29% of the sample. The specimen was blood. The receptors stem from a woman aged 50 to 60 with Graves' hyperthyroidism.

This clonotype was observed many times. The chain uses TRBV2 and TRBJ1-1, with D uncertain. CDR1 is SNHLY and CDR2 is FYNNEI in the germline V gene. The CDR3 length is 13 residues. Trimming shortened V by 2 bases and J by 8 bases, and 12 bases separated the two germline ends. The CDR3 sequence is CASSERSTAEAFF. The CDR3 nucleotides read TGTGCCAGCAGTGAACGGAGTACAGCCGAAGCTTTCTTT.

This clonotype has a count of ten or more. The rearrangement links TRBV27 to TRBJ2-5; 10 nucleotides agree with TRBD1. Germline trimming cut 3 bases from V and 5 bases from J; bases unmatched to any gene: 6. This CDR3 is built from 15 residues. Per the germline V gene, CDR1 is MNHEY and CDR2 is SMNVEV (reference sequence). In DNA form, the CDR3 reads TGTGCCAGCAGTTTCCGGACAGGGGGGAGGGAGACCCAGTACTTC. Translating it yields CASSFRTGGRETQYF.

Regarding this clonotype: Being one base from a much bigger clone, this may be a read error. This chain joins TRBV7-2 and TRBJ2-7; D assignment may be TRBD1 or TRBD2 (5 bases each). The CDR3 spans 13 residues. V was trimmed by 5 bases and J by 4 bases, leaving 12 bases between them. Looked up from germline, CDR1 is SGHTA and CDR2 is FQGNSA. This CDR3 reads CASSPGRLYEQYF. DNA of the CDR3: TGTGCCAGCAGCCCGGGACGCCTTTACGAGCAGTACTTC.

The chain joins TRBV5-1 to TRBJ2-7; tentatively, D is TRBD1 or TRBD2 (7 bases each). This CDR3 has 17 amino acids. Per germline, CDR1 SGHRS and CDR2 YFSETQ. Trimming cost V 3 bases and J 6 bases, with 25 bases left between them. The CDR3 nucleotides read TGCGCCAGCAGCTGGGGAGGGGGCCAGACGAGCGGCCTCGAGCAGTACTTC. Its protein product is CASSWGGGQTSGLEQYF. The full variable domain, with the rest looked up from reference TRBV5-1 and TRBJ2-7, is KAGVTQTPRYLIKTRGQQVTLSCSPISGHRSVSWYQQTPGQGLQFLFEYFSETQRNKGNFPGRFSGRQFSNSRSEMNVSTLELGDSALYLCASSWGGGQTSGLEQYFGPGTRLTVT.

This clonotype was recorded many times. This chain joins TRBV28 and TRBJ2-3; TRBD1 aligns across 10 bases. Trimming took 10 bases from V and 5 from J; bases not matched to a gene: 9. The CDR3 sequence is 14 residues long. CDR1 MDHEN and CDR2 SYDVKM come from the germline V gene. CDR3 sequence (DNA): TGTGCCACTCTCCGGGACAGGGGATTAGATACGCAGTATTTT. This codes for CATLRDRGLDTQYF.

In its sample, this clonotype was seen a few times. The chain links TRBV9 to TRBJ1-6, with a tentative D call TRBD1 (5 bases). Germline V CDR1 and CDR2: SGDLS, YYNGEE. The V gene lost 3 bases and the J gene lost 7 bases, with 8 bases spanning the gap. The CDR3 spans 13 residues. The CDR3 bases are TGTGCCAGCAGCGCGCGACAGAATTCACCCCTCCACTTT. This encodes CASSARQNSPLHF.

This clonotype was seen at least ten times. The junction shows a germline mismatch at one end, possibly a read error. The rearrangement uses TRBV19 and TRBJ2-2, with 7 bases identical to TRBD1. CDR1 and CDR2 from the germline V gene are LNHDA and SQIVND (reference sequence). This CDR3 is built from 12 residues. CDR3 loop: CASSIGTGELFF. The CDR3 nucleotides are TGTGCCAGTAGTATAGGAACAGGGGAACTGTTTTTT.

Note on this clonotype: This could be a read error, since a much larger clone is one nucleotide away. This chain joins TRBV27 and TRBJ2-1; D tentatively reads TRBD1 or TRBD2 (5 bases each). The CDR3 has 13 amino acids. The germline V gene has CDR1 MNHEY and CDR2 SMNVEV (reference sequence). CDR3 residues: CASSLLGENEQLF. The DNA for the CDR3 is TGTGCCAGCAGTTTACTGGGGGAAAATGAGCAGCTCTTC.

This clonotype was found many times. The junction shows a germline mismatch at one end, possibly a read error. The chain has TRBV15 and TRBJ1-3; weak D call: TRBD1 (5 bases). Per the germline V gene, CDR1 is LNHNV and CDR2 is YYDKDF (reference sequence). The CDR3 is 15 residues long. The CDR3 region has the DNA TGTACCACCAGCGAAGTGGCGGGGGCTGGAAACACCATATATTTT. The encoded protein is CTTSEVAGAGNTIYF.

The chain couples TRBV7-8 to TRBJ2-3; 8 nucleotides agree with TRBD1. This CDR3 region has 15 residues. In germline, CDR1 is SGHVS, CDR2 FQNEAQ. V dropped 5 bases and J dropped 0; count of bases not matched to a gene: 4. For the CDR3, the DNA is TGTGCCAGCAGCCCGAGACAGGGGAGCACAGATACGCAGTATTTT. Its translation: CASSPRQGSTDTQYF.

This clonotype appeared a few times. The V call is TRBV5-4, the J call TRBJ2-7; 9 bases fit TRBD1. This CDR3 spans 14 amino acids. The J segment lost 1 base and the V segment lost 7 bases, leaving 6 bases of the junction unmatched. Germline V gene data show CDR1 as SGHNT and CDR2 as YYREEE (reference sequence). CDR3 sequence (DNA): TGTGCCAGCGCCCCGGGGACAGGGTCCTACGAGCAGTACTTC. Encoded protein: CASAPGTGSYEQYF.

This clonotype was counted many times. This chain uses TRBV3-1 with TRBJ2-7; D unresolved. The CDR3 covers 12 residues. The germline V gene encodes CDR1 LGHDT and CDR2 YNNKEL (reference sequence). V was shortened by 3 bases and J by 3 bases, with 6 bases between the two germline ends. As DNA, the CDR3 is TGTGCCAGCAGCCAGTTCAACTACGAGCAGTACTTC. Protein product: CASSQFNYEQYF.

At least ten counts were recorded for this clonotype. V usage is TRBV20-1 and J usage is TRBJ1-5; D is uncertain. CDR3 length: 14 amino acids. The germline V and J ends were trimmed by 6 bases and 1 base, with 13 bases remaining between them. Looked up from germline, CDR1 is DFQATT and CDR2 is SNEGSKA (reference sequence). CDR3 amino acids: CSAEDRKSNQPQHF. CDR3 nucleotide sequence: TGCAGTGCAGAAGATAGGAAGAGCAATCAGCCCCAGCATTTT.

This clonotype has a count of ten or more. The chain has TRBV6-1 and TRBJ1-2, with a possible D match to TRBD1 (6 bases). The CDR3 has 13 residues. Per germline, CDR1 MNHNS and CDR2 SASEGT. The germline V and J ends were trimmed by 7 bases and 2 bases, with 11 bases remaining between them. The CDR3 region is CASIPGQNYGYTF. The CDR3 bases are TGTGCCAGCATTCCCGGACAGAACTATGGCTACACCTTC.

This clonotype has a count of ten or more. The V call is TRBV6-6, the J call TRBJ2-5, with 10 bases matching TRBD2. CDR3 length: 16 amino acids. Germline CDR1 is MNHNY and CDR2 is SVGAGI (reference sequence). V was pared by 0 bases and J by 4 bases, with 5 bases of the junction left unmatched. The CDR3 sequence: CASSYSILAGTETQYF. CDR3 in DNA: TGTGCCAGCAGTTACTCGATACTAGCGGGGACAGAGACCCAGTACTTC.